The next 28 T cell receptor beta chains were all read from a single sample in a study of T cell responses to AZD1222 COVID-19 vaccine. Method: immunoSEQ multiplex PCR; TCRdb's copy keeps in-frame clones and lacks some. The sample consists of some 150,000 clones, more than 85% of them appearing once. The sequences come from peripheral blood, collected on day 0 of AZD1222 vaccination. The source is an adult in good health.

This chain joins TRBV19 and TRBJ1-2, with 8 bases identical to TRBD1. The CDR3 has 13 residues. Per germline, CDR1 LNHDA and CDR2 SQIVND (reference sequence). J was trimmed by 4 bases and V by 10 bases; bases with no gene match: 8. CDR3 bases: TGTGCCACCCAACTAACAGGGGGCTATGGCTACACCTTC. Translated: CATQLTGGYGYTF.

J is TRBJ2-1 and V is TRBV11-3; 11 nucleotides align to TRBD1. Trimming took 3 bases from V and 0 from J; bases not matched to a gene: 1. The CDR3 is made up of 16 amino acids. The germline V gene encodes CDR1 SGHNT and CDR2 YENEEA. The CDR3 DNA is TGTGCCAGCAGCTTTGGGACAGGGGGCTCCTACAATGAGCAGTTCTTC. It encodes CASSFGTGGSYNEQFF. Variable domain in full (rest from reference TRBV11-3 and TRBJ2-1): EAGVVQSPRYKIIEKKQPVAFWCNPISGHNTLYWYLQNLGQGPELLIRYENEEAVDDSQLPKDRFSAERLKGVDSTLKIQPAELGDSAVYLCASSFGTGGSYNEQFFGPGTRLTVL.

This rearrangement joins TRBV29-1 to TRBJ1-1, with 11 positions matching TRBD1. Germline CDR1 SQVTM, CDR2 ANQGSEA. V dropped 4 bases and J dropped 4; count of bases not matched to a gene: 2. This CDR3 region has 13 residues. The CDR3 sequence: CSVGGTGGTEAFF. CDR3 sequence (DNA): TGCAGCGTTGGGGGGACAGGGGGCACTGAAGCTTTCTTT.

The genes are TRBV5-6 and TRBJ1-6; D not resolved. The CDR3 is 13 amino acids. The germline V and J ends were trimmed by 0 bases and 9 bases, with 7 bases remaining between them. The germline gives CDR1 SGHDT, CDR2 YYEEEE. The CDR3 DNA reads as TGTGCCAGCAGCTTGGTTGGGAGTTCACCCCTCCACTTT. Translating it yields CASSLVGSSPLHF.

This clone was seen just once. This sequence joins TRBV15 and TRBJ1-1; D gene uncertain. CDR1 is LNHNV, CDR2 YYDKDF, per germline (reference sequence). CDR3 length equals 13 residues. Trimming left V 3 bases short and J 1 base short, with 6 bases between. The DNA of the CDR3 is TGTGCCACCAGCAGTCTATGGAACACTGAAGCTTTCTTT. Translating it yields CATSSLWNTEAFF.

The chain is built from TRBV2 and TRBJ1-2; perhaps TRBD1 as D (6 bases). V lost 3 bases, J lost 7 bases, and 18 bases lay in between. CDR1 and CDR2 from the germline V gene are SNHLY and FYNNEI. The CDR3 covers 15 residues. The CDR3 region is CASSDGGRVRGGYTF. CDR3 DNA sequence: TGTGCCAGCAGTGACGGGGGCAGGGTCCGGGGTGGCTACACCTTC.

The rearrangement uses TRBV3-1 (or the pseudogene TRBV3-2) and TRBJ1-3; unclear D gene. The V gene's germline CDR1 is LGHDT and CDR2 YNNKEL (reference sequence). Trimming cost V 4 bases and J 0 bases, with 7 bases left between them. The CDR3 has 14 amino acids. CDR3 nucleotides: TGTGCCAGCAGCCCGGGCCCCTCTGGAAACACCATATATTTT. Amino acids: CASSPGPSGNTIYF.

Of note for this clone: Other nucleotide sequences from this sample produce the same CDR3. V and J are TRBV19 and TRBJ2-7, with TRBD2 matching over 9 bases. In germline, CDR1 is LNHDA, CDR2 SQIVND (reference sequence). Trimming cost V 3 bases and J 4 bases; bases outside gene matches: 7. The CDR3 sequence is 15 residues long. CDR3 sequence (DNA): TGTGCCAGTAGTATTCAAGCGGGAGGACGATACGAGCAGTACTTC. Translation gives CASSIQAGGRYEQYF.

The chain couples TRBV3-1 (or the pseudogene TRBV3-2) to TRBJ2-3, with 8 bases aligning to TRBD2. Germline CDR1 and CDR2: LGHDT and YNNKEL (reference sequence). J lost 8 bases, V lost 4 bases, and 8 bases had no gene match. The CDR3 covers 14 residues. The CDR3 bases are TGTGCCAGCAGCCCCATTAGCGGGGCGGGTACGCAGTATTTT. It encodes CASSPISGAGTQYF.

In its sample, this clone was seen once. This chain joins TRBV11-2 and TRBJ1-2; D might be TRBD1 (6 bases). The V end lost 1 base, the J end lost 5 bases, and 8 bases lay between the germline ends. Germline V CDR1 and CDR2: SGHAT, FQNNGV. CDR3 length: 13 amino acids. For the CDR3, the DNA is TGTGCCAGCAGCTTAGGACAGGAATATGGCTACACCTTC. This codes for CASSLGQEYGYTF.

V gene TRBV5-1 combines with J gene TRBJ2-3, with D unclear. CDR1 and CDR2 (germline): SGHRS, YFSETQ. V was shortened by 0 bases and J by 14 bases, with 13 bases between the two germline ends. This CDR3 contains 12 residues. Here the CDR3 reads CASSLVLGQAYF. In DNA, the CDR3 is TGCGCCAGCAGCTTGGTGCTTGGGCAGGCGTATTTT.

The chain recombines TRBV6-6 with TRBJ1-2, with 9 bases lining up with TRBD1. Germline CDR1 reads MNHNY; CDR2 reads SVGAGI (reference sequence). The ends lost 5 bases at V and 8 bases at J; junction bases unmatched: 18. This CDR3 region has 17 residues. The CDR3 sequence: CASSPSLGQGRTRGYTF. CDR3 DNA sequence: TGTGCCAGCAGTCCCTCCCTCGGACAGGGGAGGACTCGCGGCTACACCTTC.

The chain combines TRBV18 with TRBJ2-7, with a possible D match to TRBD1 (6 bases). CDR1 and CDR2 (germline): KGHSH, LQKENI. The CDR3 spans 13 residues. V was pared by 6 bases and J by 0 bases, with 9 bases between. The CDR3 is CASSQDSSYEQYF. The CDR3 nucleotides are TGTGCCAGCTCTCAGGACAGCTCCTACGAGCAGTACTTC.

The CDR3 nucleotides read TGTGCCACCAGTCCCCCCGGGACTAGCAAAGAGACCCAGTACTTC. Translated: CATSPPGTSKETQYF. This rearrangement joins TRBV24-1 to TRBJ2-5; 9 bases agree with TRBD2. CDR1 is KGHDR and CDR2 is SFDVKD in the germline V gene. CDR3 length: 15 residues. The V gene end was trimmed by 6 bases and the J gene end by 3 bases; junction bases not matched to a gene: 7.

The chain carries TRBV30 and TRBJ1-2; perhaps TRBD1 as D (6 bases). V was trimmed by 0 bases and J by 8 bases, leaving 13 bases between them. Germline V lookup: CDR1 GTSNPN, CDR2 SVGIG (reference sequence). This CDR3 has 13 amino acids. As DNA, the CDR3 is TGTGCCTGGAGTGTACGGGGGGCGAGCGGCTACACCTTC. This gives the protein CAWSVRGASGYTF. Filled out from reference TRBV30 and TRBJ1-2, the complete variable domain reads SQTIHQWPATLVQPVGSPLSLECTVEGTSNPNLYWYRQAAGRGLQLLFYSVGIGQISSEVPQNLSASRPQDRQFILSSKKLLLSDSGFYLCAWSVRGASGYTFGSGTRLTVV.

This clone was counted a single time. The V gene is TRBV6-5, the J gene TRBJ2-6; D is undetermined. The CDR3 has 15 residues. Trimming removed 2 bases at V and 3 bases at J, with 8 bases between. Per the germline V gene, CDR1 is MNHEY and CDR2 is SVGAGI. The DNA of the CDR3 is TGTGCCAGCAGTTACGGGATTGTTGGGGCCAACGTCCTGACTTTC. Protein: CASSYGIVGANVLTF.

J is TRBJ1-5 and V is TRBV6-4; TRBD1 matches at 8 bases. This CDR3 has 20 amino acids. V lost 6 bases and J lost 3; bases outside the gene matches: 22. CDR1 MRHNA and CDR2 SNTAGT come from the germline V gene. The CDR3 bases are TGTGCCAGCAGACCGTATGTCACACTTGGCCGGGACAGGCCCAATCAGCCCCAGCATTTT. This encodes CASRPYVTLGRDRPNQPQHF.

CDR3 in amino acids: CASSSQPSGNEQYF. The CDR3 DNA is TGTGCCAGCAGCTCTCAGCCGTCCGGGAACGAGCAGTACTTC. V gene TRBV5-8 combines with J gene TRBJ2-7, with D possibly TRBD2 on 5 matching bases. The CDR3 runs to 14 residues. Trimming shortened V by 3 bases and J by 5 bases, and 15 bases separated the two germline ends. CDR1 SGHTS and CDR2 YDEGEE come from the germline V gene.

This clone was picked up one time. The chain recombines TRBV27 with TRBJ1-3; no reliable D call. This CDR3 is 15 amino acids long. V lost 5 bases, J lost 0 bases, and 11 bases lay in between. Germline V CDR1 and CDR2: MNHEY, SMNVEV (reference sequence). CDR3 sequence reads: CASSPGIASGNTIYF. Written as DNA, the CDR3 is TGTGCCAGCAGTCCCGGGATAGCCTCTGGAAACACCATATATTTT.

The chain couples TRBV7-9 to TRBJ1-2; 12 bases are a match to TRBD1. The CDR3 is made up of 15 amino acids. Germline V CDR1 and CDR2: SEHNR, FQNEAQ (reference sequence). The V and J ends lost 5 bases and 6 bases, in that order; junction bases with no gene match: 7. CDR3 protein: CASSLGTGGWNGYTF. In DNA, the CDR3 is TGTGCCAGCAGCCTCGGGACAGGGGGCTGGAATGGCTACACCTTC.

The rearrangement uses TRBV10-3 and TRBJ2-3; 10 bases line up with TRBD2. The CDR3 extends over 15 amino acids. Germline lookup yields CDR1 ENHRY and CDR2 SYGVKD. The trim removed 2 bases at V and 2 bases at J, leaving 1 base unmatched. CDR3 nucleotides: TGTGCCATCAGTGAGGGGACTAGCGCCACAGATACGCAGTATTTT. Its translation is CAISEGTSATDTQYF.

Concerning this clone itself: The same CDR3 is also encoded by other DNA sequences in this sample. The J gene is TRBJ2-1, the V gene TRBV29-1, with 8 positions matching TRBD2. The CDR3 is 14 residues long. V lost 7 bases and J lost 0; bases outside the gene matches: 5. Per the germline V gene, CDR1 is SQVTM and CDR2 is ANQGSEA. DNA for the CDR3: TGCAGCGCTGAGCGGGGGAGCTCCTACAATGAGCAGTTCTTC. It encodes CSAERGSSYNEQFF.

The J gene is TRBJ2-1, the V gene TRBV5-8; weak D call: TRBD1 (5 bases). V was clipped by 0 bases and J by 2 bases, with 12 bases between them. Germline CDR1 and CDR2: SGHTS and YDEGEE. The CDR3 has 16 residues. CDR3: CASSLEKGRTYNEQFF. The CDR3 DNA is TGTGCCAGCAGCTTGGAAAAGGGGCGGACCTACAATGAGCAGTTCTTC.

CDR3: CASRRPFRGNTIYF. The DNA of the CDR3 is TGTGCCAGCAGACGGCCTTTTCGTGGAAACACCATATATTTT. The V call is TRBV11-2, the J call TRBJ1-3; D is unclear. Per the germline V gene, CDR1 is SGHAT and CDR2 is FQNNGV. This CDR3 spans 14 amino acids. V shed 6 bases and J shed 3 bases, with 12 bases lying between them.

This rearrangement joins TRBV5-1 to TRBJ2-2; TRBD2 matches at 10 bases. Trimming at V came to 3 bases and at J to 11 bases, leaving 7 bases not matched to a gene. The CDR3 is made up of 14 amino acids. CDR1 and CDR2 (germline): SGHRS, YFSETQ. CDR3 sequence: CASSWASGGRELFF. The CDR3 DNA follows: TGCGCCAGCAGCTGGGCTAGCGGGGGACGAGAGCTGTTTTTT.

The chain carries TRBV7-9 and TRBJ2-7, with 10 positions matching TRBD2. Trimming removed 4 bases from V and 4 bases from J; junction bases left unmatched: 4. The CDR3 runs 14 residues. The germline V gene has CDR1 SEHNR and CDR2 FQNEAQ (reference sequence). The CDR3 is CASSSWTSGYEQYF. The CDR3 DNA reads as TGTGCCAGCAGCTCATGGACTAGCGGTTACGAGCAGTACTTC.

The chain joins TRBV7-2 to TRBJ2-3, with 7 positions matching TRBD1. CDR3 length: 14 residues. Per germline, CDR1 SGHTA and CDR2 FQGNSA. Trimming removed 5 bases from V and 2 bases from J; junction bases left unmatched: 4. The CDR3, as DNA: TGTGCCAGCAGCCAGACAGGGTTCACAGATACGCAGTATTTT. Its protein product is CASSQTGFTDTQYF.

The chain employs TRBV11-2 and TRBJ2-5; TRBD2 agrees at 9 bases. The CDR3 runs to 16 residues. The V segment lost 2 bases and the J segment 5 bases; nucleotides outside the gene matches: 9. Germline lookup yields CDR1 SGHAT and CDR2 FQNNGV. CDR3 sequence (DNA): TGTGCCAGCAGCTTAAGGGGACTAGCCCTTGGTGAGACCCAGTACTTC. This sequence encodes CASSLRGLALGETQYF.